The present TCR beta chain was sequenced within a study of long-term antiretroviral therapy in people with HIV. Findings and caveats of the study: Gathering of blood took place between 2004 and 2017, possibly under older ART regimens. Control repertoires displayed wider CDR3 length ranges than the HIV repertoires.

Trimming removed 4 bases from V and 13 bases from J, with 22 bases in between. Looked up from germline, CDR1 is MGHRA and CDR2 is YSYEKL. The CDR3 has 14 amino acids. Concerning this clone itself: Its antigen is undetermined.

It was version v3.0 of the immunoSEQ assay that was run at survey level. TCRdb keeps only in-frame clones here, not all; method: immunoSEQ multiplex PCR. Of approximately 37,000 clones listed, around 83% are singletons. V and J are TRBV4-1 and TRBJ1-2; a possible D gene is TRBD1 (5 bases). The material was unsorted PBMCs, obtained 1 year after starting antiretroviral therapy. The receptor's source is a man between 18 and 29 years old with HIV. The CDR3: CASSPGLRVREGTF. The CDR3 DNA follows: TGCGCCAGCAGCCCCGGGCTCAGGGTCCGTGAGGGCACCTTC.